This TCR beta chain is drawn from a study of blood T cell repertoires in COVID-19. Using immunoSEQ multiplex PCR, the repertoire was profiled, and TCRdb retains in-frame clones only, with some absent. Of some 83,000 clones detected, more than 70% appear once; the ten largest clones hold about 8%. The CDR3 has 14 amino acids. CDR1 is SGHRS and CDR2 is YFSETQ in the germline V gene. The junction had 1 base not matched to a gene; V was cut back by 0 bases and J by 1 base. This rearrangement joins TRBV5-1 to TRBJ2-7; 7 nucleotides align to TRBD1. Sequencing input: peripheral blood. The TCR sequence derives from a man in his forties or fifties with active COVID-19. The CDR3 loop reads CASSLGQGSYEQYF. In nucleotides, the CDR3 is TGCGCCAGCAGCTTGGGACAGGGTTCCTACGAGCAGTACTTC.